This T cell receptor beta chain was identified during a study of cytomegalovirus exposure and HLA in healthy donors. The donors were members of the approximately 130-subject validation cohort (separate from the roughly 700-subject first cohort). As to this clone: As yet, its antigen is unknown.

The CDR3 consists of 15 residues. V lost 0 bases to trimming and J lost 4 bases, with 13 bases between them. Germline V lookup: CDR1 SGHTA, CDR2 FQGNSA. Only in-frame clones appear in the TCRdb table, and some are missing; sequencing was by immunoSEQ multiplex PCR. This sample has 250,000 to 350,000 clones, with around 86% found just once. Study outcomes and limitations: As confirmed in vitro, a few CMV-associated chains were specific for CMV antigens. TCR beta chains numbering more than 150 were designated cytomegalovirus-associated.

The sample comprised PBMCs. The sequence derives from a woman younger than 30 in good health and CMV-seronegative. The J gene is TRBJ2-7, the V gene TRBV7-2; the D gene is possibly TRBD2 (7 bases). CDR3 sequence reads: CASSLAGGARYEQYF. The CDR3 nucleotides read TGTGCCAGCAGCTTAGCGGGGGGGGCTAGGTACGAGCAGTACTTC.